This T cell receptor beta chain was profiled in a study of OX40 agonist ivuxolimab in advanced cancers. Produced via immunoSEQ multiplex PCR; TCRdb's table is partial and in-frame only. The top ten clones hold 5.5% to 7.5% of a sample with tens of thousands of clones, around 84% of them seen once. Trimming took off 6 bases at V and 10 bases at J, with 24 bases between the two ends. CDR1 MNHEY and CDR2 SVGAGI come from the germline V gene. The CDR3 contains 15 residues. This clone showed up just once. This chain links TRBV6-5 with TRBJ1-1; D may be TRBD1 (6 bases). Sequenced here: CD4+ or CD8+ T cells sorted from blood, sampled in a trial of the OX40 agonist ivuxolimab. This clonotype was sampled from an adult with an advanced solid tumor such as melanoma, head and neck, liver or kidney cancer. The CDR3 loop is CASRSPGTPLRGAFF. The CDR3 DNA reads as TGTGCCAGCAGATCACCCGGGACACCTCTTAGGGGAGCTTTCTTT.